The 11 T cell receptor beta chains below were found in one sample sequenced in a study of blood T cells in healthy people across ages. Through a sample-barcoded 5' primer and a J-beta primer mix, a second PCR was run for about 6 to 11 cycles. TCRdb called the 5' RACE reads again in MiXCR, with one record for every CDR3 protein. In the table there are hundreds of thousands of distinct CDR3 sequences, about 53% of which are singletons. Sequencing input: blood. The source of these receptors is a man in his 60s in good health.

Here the CDR3 reads CSFSPPGPQETQYF. In DNA form, the CDR3 reads TGCAGTTTCTCCCCGCCTGGGCCCCAAGAGACCCAGTACTTC. The J gene is TRBJ2-5, the V gene TRBV20-1, with unresolved D. Germline values: CDR1 DFQATT, CDR2 SNEGSKA (reference sequence). V lost 8 bases and J lost 1, with 17 bases in between. The CDR3 is made up of 14 amino acids.

The rearrangement uses TRBV5-1 and TRBJ1-1; tentatively, D is TRBD1 (5 bases). The CDR3 is made up of 12 amino acids. Germline-derived CDR1 and CDR2 are SGHRS and YFSETQ. Trimming pared 4 bases from V and 6 bases from J, leaving 10 bases between. The CDR3: CASSLQGPEAFF. The CDR3 DNA sequence: TGCGCCAGCAGCCTCCAGGGACCTGAAGCTTTCTTT. Combining the CDR3 with reference TRBV5-1 and TRBJ1-1 gives the whole variable domain KAGVTQTPRYLIKTRGQQVTLSCSPISGHRSVSWYQQTPGQGLQFLFEYFSETQRNKGNFPGRFSGRQFSNSRSEMNVSTLELGDSALYLCASSLQGPEAFFGQGTRLTVV.

V is TRBV9 and J is TRBJ2-3, with D tentatively TRBD2 (6 bases). The V gene lost 0 bases and the J gene lost 0 bases, with 17 bases spanning the gap. CDR1 and CDR2 from the germline V gene are SGDLS and YYNGEE. There are 18 residues in the CDR3. The CDR3 protein is CASSVEVAAQSSTDTQYF. The DNA of the CDR3 is TGTGCCAGCAGCGTAGAGGTAGCGGCCCAATCTAGCACAGATACGCAGTATTTT.

By its share, this clonotype is medium-sized. The rearrangement uses TRBV12-3 or TRBV12-4 and TRBJ2-3; TRBD2 matches 7 bases. This CDR3 spans 14 amino acids. The V segment lost 3 bases and the J segment 5 bases; nucleotides outside the gene matches: 5. In DNA, the CDR3 is TGTGCCAGCAGTTTTGGGGGGGGAGGAGATACGCAGTATTTT. It is translated as CASSFGGGGDTQYF.

The chain has TRBV11-2 and TRBJ2-1, with D perhaps TRBD2 (6 bases). Looked up from germline, CDR1 is SGHAT and CDR2 is FQNNGV. The CDR3 spans 13 residues. V lost 5 bases and J lost 11, with 16 bases in between. The CDR3 is CASSPWDFQKQFF. In DNA, the CDR3 is TGTGCCAGCAGCCCCTGGGACTTCCAAAAGCAGTTCTTC.

The chain is built from TRBV28 and TRBJ2-1; 8 bases align to TRBD2. This CDR3 contains 15 residues. CDR1 MDHEN and CDR2 SYDVKM come from the germline V gene. With 7 bases clipped from V and 10 bases from J, the junction kept 15 bases outside the gene matches. This chain's CDR3 is CASIAPGTRAPEQFF. DNA for the CDR3: TGTGCCAGCATTGCCCCCGGGACTAGAGCCCCCGAGCAGTTCTTC.

This clonotype has more than one count but fewer than ten. The V and J genes are TRBV5-1 and TRBJ2-1; D unclear. The CDR3 extends over 13 amino acids. The V end was cut by 0 bases, the J end by 6 bases, with 7 bases between. Germline-derived CDR1 and CDR2 are SGHRS and YFSETQ. CDR3 bases: TGCGCCAGCAGCTTGGACTGGACCAATGAGCAGTTCTTC. This gives the protein CASSLDWTNEQFF.

This chain joins TRBV6-5 and TRBJ2-1; the D gene is possibly TRBD1 (5 bases). V was trimmed by 2 bases and J by 7 bases, leaving 18 bases between them. Germline CDR1 and CDR2: MNHEY and SVGAGI. This CDR3 comprises 16 residues. Written as DNA, the CDR3 is TGTGCCAGCAGTTACCGGACCCCCGCAGGGCAGAATGAGCAGTTCTTC. As protein: CASSYRTPAGQNEQFF.

There are a few counts of this clonotype. This chain joins TRBV12-3 or TRBV12-4 and TRBJ2-7; D could derive from TRBD1 or TRBD2 (5 bases each). Between the trimmed V and J ends, which lost 6 bases and 3 bases, there was a span of 12 bases. The CDR3 is made up of 13 amino acids. CDR3 loop: CASSRDPRYEQYF. CDR3 DNA: TGTGCCAGCAGCCGGGACCCCCGCTACGAGCAGTACTTC.

This clonotype was counted between two and nine times. V is TRBV10-3 and J is TRBJ2-1; 8 nucleotides agree with TRBD2. The CDR3 runs to 12 residues. Germline V gives CDR1 ENHRY, CDR2 SYGVKD. J lost 8 bases, V lost 7 bases, and 4 bases had no gene match. CDR3 sequence: CAITGSGDEQFF. The CDR3 DNA reads as TGTGCCATCACAGGTAGCGGGGATGAGCAGTTCTTC.

This clonotype was counted a few times. The V and J genes are TRBV12-3 or TRBV12-4 and TRBJ2-7; 13 bases fit TRBD2. This CDR3 comprises 18 residues. V gave up 5 bases and J gave up 2 bases; unmatched junction bases: 12. This CDR3 reads CASSGDGTSGALPYEQYF. CDR3 coding DNA: TGTGCCAGCAGTGGCGACGGGACTAGCGGGGCACTACCCTACGAGCAGTACTTC.